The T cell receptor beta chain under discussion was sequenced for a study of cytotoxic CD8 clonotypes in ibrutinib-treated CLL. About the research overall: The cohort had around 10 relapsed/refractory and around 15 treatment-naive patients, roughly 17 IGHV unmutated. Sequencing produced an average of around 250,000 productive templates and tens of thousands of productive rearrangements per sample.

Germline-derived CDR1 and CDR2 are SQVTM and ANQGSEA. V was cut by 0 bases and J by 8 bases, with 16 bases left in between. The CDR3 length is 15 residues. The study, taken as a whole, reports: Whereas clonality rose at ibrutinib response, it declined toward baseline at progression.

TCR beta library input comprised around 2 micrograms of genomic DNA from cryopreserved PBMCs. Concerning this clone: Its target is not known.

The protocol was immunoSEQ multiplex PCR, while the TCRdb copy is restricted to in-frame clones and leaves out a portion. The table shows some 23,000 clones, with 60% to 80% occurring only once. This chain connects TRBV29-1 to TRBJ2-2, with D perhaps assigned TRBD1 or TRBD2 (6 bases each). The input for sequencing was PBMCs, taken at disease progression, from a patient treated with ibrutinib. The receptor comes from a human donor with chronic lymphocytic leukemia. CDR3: CSVEDGRTAPGELFF. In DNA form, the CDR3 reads TGCAGCGTTGAAGATGGGAGGACAGCCCCAGGGGAGCTGTTTTTT.